The 8 T cell receptor beta chains below all came from one sample that was sequenced in a study of blood T cell repertoires in COVID-19 (dated by TCRdb to the early 2020s). Libraries came from the immunoSEQ multiplex PCR assay. Sourced from immuneACCESS, this table was stored by TCRdb with only in-frame sequences that have V and J called. A share of the clones is absent; for the studies checked, an unresolved V gene accounts for under half, and the remainder has no known explanation. This sample comprises 110,000 or so clones, roughly four fifths of them detected only once. The top ten clonotypes cover about 2.5% of the sample. The sequencing sample was made of peripheral blood. The receptors shown here come from a man over 45 with acute or convalescent COVID-19.

The chain has TRBV5-6 and TRBJ2-7; 7 bases align to TRBD1. CDR1 and CDR2 (germline): SGHDT, YYEEEE. Trimming removed 0 bases from V and 0 bases from J; junction bases left unmatched: 3. CDR3 size: 15 residues. As DNA, the CDR3 is TGTGCCAGCAGCTTGGTCGCAGGGGGCTCCTACGAGCAGTACTTC. Amino acids: CASSLVAGGSYEQYF.

The chain has TRBV18 and TRBJ1-1; D remains ambiguous. This CDR3 has 16 residues. CDR1 KGHSH and CDR2 LQKENI come from the germline V gene. Trimming pared 3 bases from V and 1 base from J, leaving 15 bases between. CDR3 loop: CASSPQRTGGNTEAFF. The CDR3 nucleotides are TGTGCCAGCTCACCCCAACGTACGGGAGGGAACACTGAAGCTTTCTTT.

CDR3 amino acids: CASSFGSEAFF. The DNA for the CDR3 is TGTGCCAGCAGCTTTGGCAGTGAAGCTTTCTTT. This rearrangement joins TRBV7-9 to TRBJ1-1; unclear D gene. V was clipped by 3 bases and J by 7 bases, with 6 bases between them. Germline CDR1 reads SEHNR; CDR2 reads FQNEAQ (reference sequence). The CDR3 sequence is 11 residues long.

The genes are TRBV28 and TRBJ1-3; the match to TRBD1 covers 8 bases. The CDR3 extends over 16 amino acids. From germline, CDR1 is MDHEN and CDR2 SYDVKM. The trim removed 7 bases at V and 3 bases at J, leaving 11 bases unmatched. CDR3 sequence (DNA): TGTGCCAGCACCGGCAGGGGGCGCAGATTTGGAAACACCATATATTTT. It is translated as CASTGRGRRFGNTIYF.

The rearrangement uses TRBV7-9 and TRBJ2-3; the D is unclear. This CDR3 spans 13 amino acids. V gave up 5 bases and J gave up 2 bases, with 8 bases separating them. CDR1 and CDR2 from the germline V gene are SEHNR and FQNEAQ (reference sequence). CDR3 in amino acids: CASSPPLTDTQYF. As DNA, the CDR3 is TGTGCCAGCAGCCCCCCTCTCACAGATACGCAGTATTTT.

CDR3 amino acids: CASSYSSGGQPQHF. The CDR3 DNA reads as TGTGCCAGCAGTTACTCCTCGGGCGGGCAGCCCCAGCATTTT. The chain is built from TRBV6-2 or TRBV6-3 and TRBJ1-5, with D uncertain. CDR1 MNHEY and CDR2 SVGEGT come from the germline V gene. The length of the CDR3 is 14 residues. Trimming shortened V by 0 bases and J by 7 bases, and 10 bases separated the two germline ends.

The chain employs TRBV19 and TRBJ2-1; 7 nucleotides agree with TRBD1. Germline V CDR1 and CDR2: LNHDA, SQIVND (reference sequence). V shed 1 base, J shed 11 bases, and the junction held 5 bases outside the gene matches. This CDR3 has 13 amino acids. The CDR3 region is CASSIGQGDQQFF. CDR3 bases: TGTGCCAGTAGTATAGGGCAGGGGGATCAGCAGTTCTTC.

V and J are TRBV12-3 or TRBV12-4 and TRBJ1-5; 10 bases line up with TRBD1. The length of the CDR3 is 13 residues. Losses at the gene ends were 1 base for V and 15 bases for J; bases not matched to a gene: 6. The CDR3 loop is CASSLGSGQGMHF. In DNA form, the CDR3 reads TGTGCCAGCAGTTTAGGTTCGGGACAGGGGATGCATTTT.